These 29 T cell receptor beta chains came from one sample sequenced in a study of blood T cell repertoires in COVID-19. The assay was immunoSEQ multiplex PCR, and TCRdb's table has in-frame clones only and misses some. The profile covers some 290,000 clones, with around 91% appearing a single time and under 1.1% taken by the ten largest. Material: peripheral blood. The receptors come from a woman aged 35 to 49 with COVID-19, enrolled during active disease.

This clone was observed once. The rearrangement links TRBV5-1 to TRBJ2-7, with D perhaps matching TRBD1 (5 bases). CDR1 and CDR2 from the germline V gene are SGHRS and YFSETQ. The CDR3 loop spans 14 amino acids. Trimming took 4 bases from V and 1 from J, leaving 12 bases between them. Here the CDR3 DNA reads TGCGCCAGCAGCCCTGGGGCGGAGTCCTACGAGCAGTACTTC. This codes for CASSPGAESYEQYF.

V and J are TRBV5-6 and TRBJ2-7; 9 nucleotides line up with TRBD1. V gave up 5 bases and J gave up 3 bases; unmatched junction bases: 9. The CDR3 runs to 15 residues. The germline V gene has CDR1 SGHDT and CDR2 YYEEEE. Here the CDR3 DNA reads TGTGCCAGCAGTCTTCCGGGACAGGGTCTCTACGAGCAGTACTTC. Protein: CASSLPGQGLYEQYF.

This clone occurred once. The V and J genes are TRBV10-3 and TRBJ1-1; TRBD1 agrees at 7 bases. V shed 0 bases and J 4 bases; nucleotides not matched to a gene: 14. Per germline, CDR1 ENHRY and CDR2 SYGVKD. The CDR3 totals 18 residues. CDR3 sequence: CAISESIVFGRGSTEAFF. As DNA, the CDR3 is TGTGCCATCAGTGAGTCTATTGTGTTCGGCAGGGGGAGCACTGAAGCTTTCTTT.

This chain joins TRBV6-4 and TRBJ2-2; TRBD2 matches 14 bases. There are 18 residues in the CDR3. Trimming at V came to 6 bases and at J to 0 bases, leaving 6 bases not matched to a gene. CDR1 and CDR2 from the germline V gene are MRHNA and SNTAGT. CDR3 amino acids: CASSQTGLAGANTGELFF. The CDR3 DNA sequence: TGTGCCAGCAGCCAGACGGGACTAGCGGGAGCGAACACCGGGGAGCTGTTTTTT.

This rearrangement joins TRBV2 to TRBJ2-6; D is ambiguous. Germline V CDR1 and CDR2: SNHLY, FYNNEI. V was trimmed by 4 bases and J by 3 bases, leaving 7 bases between them. There are 14 residues in the CDR3. CDR3 amino acids: CASSGRSGANVLTF. The CDR3 DNA is TGTGCCAGCAGTGGGAGAAGTGGGGCCAACGTCCTGACTTTC.

The V and J genes are TRBV28 and TRBJ1-2; 7 bases match TRBD1. The CDR3 is 13 amino acids. V shed 5 bases and J 8 bases; nucleotides not matched to a gene: 8. Germline CDR1 is MDHEN and CDR2 is SYDVKM. In DNA, the CDR3 is TGTGCCAGCAGTCCGACAGGGTCCTGGGGCTACACCTTC. Translated, it gives CASSPTGSWGYTF.

The gene calls are TRBV5-5 and TRBJ2-7, with 10 nucleotides matching TRBD1. J lost 0 bases, V lost 0 bases, and 15 bases had no gene match. This CDR3 comprises 20 residues. Looked up from germline, CDR1 is SGHKS and CDR2 is YYEKEE (reference sequence). CDR3 protein: CASSLVTTGQGPLSSYEQYF. The CDR3 bases are TGTGCCAGCAGCTTGGTCACGACGGGACAGGGGCCCCTGAGCTCCTACGAGCAGTACTTC.

This clone was seen a single time. This chain uses TRBV19 with TRBJ1-3; tentative D call: TRBD1 (6 bases). This CDR3 spans 15 amino acids. The germline CDR1 and CDR2 sequences are LNHDA and SQIVND (reference sequence). V lost 2 bases and J lost 2, with 10 bases in between. The CDR3 loop reads CASSIISGAGNTIYF. DNA of the CDR3: TGTGCCAGTAGTATAATATCAGGGGCTGGAAACACCATATATTTT.

In this sample, this clone turned up a few times. In nucleotides, the CDR3 is TGTGCCAGCAGTTACTCGACAAGGTATAGCAATCAGCCCCAGCATTTT. Residues: CASSYSTRYSNQPQHF. The chain is built from TRBV6-2 or TRBV6-3 and TRBJ1-5; D is uncertain. In germline, CDR1 is MNHEY, CDR2 SVGEGT. This CDR3 spans 16 amino acids. V lost 0 bases, J lost 0 bases, and 9 bases lay in between.

This sequence joins TRBV7-2 and TRBJ2-2; TRBD1 is a possible D gene (6 bases). V was pared by 4 bases and J by 6 bases, with 18 bases between. This CDR3 spans 16 amino acids. From germline, CDR1 is SGHTA and CDR2 FQGNSA. The CDR3 reads CASSSNFWTDPGELFF. CDR3 bases: TGTGCCAGCAGCTCTAACTTTTGGACAGACCCCGGGGAGCTGTTTTTT.

The chain employs TRBV6-5 and TRBJ1-1; TRBD1 might be the D (5 bases). Germline V gene lookup returns CDR1 MNHEY and CDR2 SVGAGI. Trimming took 6 bases from V and 1 from J, leaving 15 bases between them. CDR3 size: 15 residues. This CDR3 reads CASSHSAGWNTEAFF. The CDR3 DNA follows: TGTGCCAGCAGCCACTCGGCAGGGTGGAACACTGAAGCTTTCTTT.

The chain uses TRBV30 and TRBJ2-3; 9 positions match TRBD2. This CDR3 has 15 residues. With V trimmed by 0 bases and J by 4 bases, 5 bases remained unmatched. Germline V gene sequence: CDR1 GTSNPN, CDR2 SVGIG (reference sequence). CDR3 protein: CAWSVGREGPDTQYF. CDR3 bases: TGTGCCTGGAGTGTTGGGCGGGAGGGCCCAGATACGCAGTATTTT.

This clone was detected once. The chain joins TRBV29-1 to TRBJ1-1; D ambiguous. Trimming cost V 7 bases and J 6 bases, with 12 bases left between them. CDR3 length: 11 residues. Looked up from germline, CDR1 is SQVTM and CDR2 is ANQGSEA. CDR3 sequence reads: CSGKRVAEAFF. The DNA of the CDR3 is TGCAGCGGAAAGAGGGTGGCTGAAGCTTTCTTT. The variable domain in full, completed from reference TRBV29-1 and TRBJ1-1, reads SAVISQKPSRDICQRGTSLTIQCQVDSQVTMMFWYRQQPGQSLTLIATANQGSEATYESGFVIDKFPISRPNLTFSTLTVSNMSPEDSSIYLCSGKRVAEAFFGQGTRLTVV.

The gene calls are TRBV14 and TRBJ2-3; 9 bases match TRBD2. V gave up 1 base and J gave up 3 bases; unmatched junction bases: 5. The CDR3 covers 16 residues. Germline V gene data show CDR1 as SGHDN and CDR2 as FVKESK. The CDR3 DNA is TGTGCCAGCAGCCAAGGGCTAGCGGGGATAACAGATACGCAGTATTTT. Residues: CASSQGLAGITDTQYF.

The rearrangement links TRBV14 to TRBJ2-1, with D uncertain. V shed 0 bases and J shed 4 bases, with 10 bases lying between them. The germline V gene has CDR1 SGHDN and CDR2 FVKESK. This CDR3 region has 15 residues. CDR3 residues: CASSQETSPYNEQFF. The CDR3 nucleotides are TGTGCCAGCAGCCAAGAGACTTCGCCGTACAATGAGCAGTTCTTC.

The chain has TRBV6-5 and TRBJ2-7; TRBD1 matches 7 bases. V gave up 8 bases and J gave up 2 bases; unmatched junction bases: 3. Germline assignment: CDR1 MNHEY and CDR2 SVGAGI. This CDR3 spans 12 amino acids. The CDR3 DNA reads TGTGCCAGCGGGGACAGCCCCTACGAGCAGTACTTC. Its protein product is CASGDSPYEQYF.

J is TRBJ1-2 and V is TRBV7-8; 7 bases are a match to TRBD1. From germline, CDR1 is SGHVS and CDR2 FQNEAQ. CDR3 length: 14 amino acids. V dropped 5 bases and J dropped 2; count of bases not matched to a gene: 5. CDR3 region: CASSPMDRNYGYTF. CDR3 nucleotides: TGTGCCAGCAGCCCTATGGACAGGAACTATGGCTACACCTTC.

This chain links TRBV18 with TRBJ2-5; no definite D call. The ends were cut back, 3 bases at V and 5 bases at J, with 7 bases in the middle. The CDR3 totals 12 residues. CDR1 and CDR2 (germline): KGHSH, LQKENI. As DNA, the CDR3 is TGTGCCAGCTCACCTGTCGGGGAGACCCAGTACTTC. Translating it yields CASSPVGETQYF.

This chain connects TRBV11-3 to TRBJ2-2; 7 bases fit TRBD1. The V gene's germline CDR1 is SGHNT and CDR2 YENEEA. The ends lost 5 bases at V and 4 bases at J; junction bases unmatched: 16. The CDR3 length is 18 residues. The CDR3 region has the DNA TGTGCCAGCAGCCGTCATCAAGGGGGCCCTCGGGGCACCGGGGAGCTGTTTTTT. As protein: CASSRHQGGPRGTGELFF.

V usage is TRBV29-1 and J usage is TRBJ1-1; 8 bases match TRBD1. This CDR3 has 12 amino acids. CDR1 is SQVTM and CDR2 is ANQGSEA in the germline V gene. Trimming removed 6 bases from V and 5 bases from J; junction bases left unmatched: 5. CDR3 region: CSVDRATTEAFF. The CDR3 DNA sequence: TGCAGCGTGGACAGGGCGACGACTGAAGCTTTCTTT.

The chain is built from TRBV3-1 (or the pseudogene TRBV3-2) and TRBJ1-1; the D is unclear. Germline CDR1 LGHDT, CDR2 YNNKEL (reference sequence). Trimming cost V 0 bases and J 0 bases, with 5 bases left between them. The CDR3 contains 14 residues. Here the CDR3 reads CASSQDPVNTEAFF. In DNA form, the CDR3 reads TGTGCCAGCAGCCAAGATCCTGTGAACACTGAAGCTTTCTTT.

The chain joins TRBV4-2 to TRBJ1-1; D unresolved. Germline V lookup: CDR1 LGHNA, CDR2 YNFKEQ. V lost 0 bases and J lost 1, with 9 bases in between. This CDR3 has 15 residues. In DNA form, the CDR3 reads TGTGCCAGCAGCCAAGATATTCGGGAGAACACTGAAGCTTTCTTT. This sequence encodes CASSQDIRENTEAFF.

This clone appeared once. The CDR3 region is CASSLGWRGQETQYF. The CDR3 region has the DNA TGTGCCAGCAGCTTAGGGTGGCGGGGTCAAGAGACCCAGTACTTC. The chain recombines TRBV7-2 with TRBJ2-5; TRBD2 is a possible D gene (6 bases). The CDR3 has 15 amino acids. V lost 1 base and J lost 2, with 11 bases in between. Germline CDR1 reads SGHTA; CDR2 reads FQGNSA.

The V and J genes are TRBV28 and TRBJ2-2; D call uncertain. Germline CDR1 and CDR2: MDHEN and SYDVKM. V shed 2 bases and J shed 5 bases, with 18 bases lying between them. The CDR3 is 17 residues long. This CDR3 is CASSLRWLVEQTGELFF. CDR3 coding DNA: TGTGCCAGCAGTTTACGCTGGCTGGTCGAACAGACCGGGGAGCTGTTTTTT.

The chain uses TRBV5-8 and TRBJ2-1, with 8 positions matching TRBD2. Germline V gene data show CDR1 as SGHTS and CDR2 as YDEGEE. There are 13 residues in the CDR3. After removal of 2 bases from V and 8 bases from J, the junction contained 3 bases not matched to a gene. The CDR3 nucleotides read TGTGCCAGCAGCTTCTTACTAGCGGATGAGCAGTTCTTC. Its translation: CASSFLLADEQFF.

This clone was counted once. This chain uses TRBV28 with TRBJ2-7, with D possibly TRBD2 on 5 matching bases. Germline lookup yields CDR1 MDHEN and CDR2 SYDVKM. V gave up 2 bases and J gave up 6 bases, with 14 bases separating them. The CDR3 extends over 14 amino acids. In DNA form, the CDR3 reads TGTGCCAGCAGTTTACGGGATCCCACCCGCGAGCAGTACTTC. Protein: CASSLRDPTREQYF.

The genes are TRBV2 and TRBJ1-1; tentatively, D is TRBD1 (5 bases). The CDR3 is 12 amino acids. The V gene's germline CDR1 is SNHLY and CDR2 FYNNEI. Trimming removed 6 bases from V and 3 bases from J, with 8 bases in between. DNA for the CDR3: TGTGCCAGCAGAGCAGGGTACACTGAAGCTTTCTTT. Its protein is CASRAGYTEAFF.

The chain has TRBV7-9 and TRBJ2-3; weak D call: TRBD2 (6 bases). The ends were cut back, 11 bases at V and 6 bases at J, with 18 bases in the middle. Germline CDR1 reads SEHNR; CDR2 reads FQNEAQ (reference sequence). The CDR3 contains 13 residues. Here the CDR3 DNA reads TGTGCCGGAGAGGAGGGGCAGACCGATACGCAGTATTTT. Amino acid sequence: CAGEEGQTDTQYF. The variable domain in full, completed from reference TRBV7-9 and TRBJ2-3, reads DTGVSQNPRHKITKRGQNVTFRCDPISEHNRLYWYRQTLGQGPEFLTYFQNEAQLEKSRLLSDRFSAERPKGSFSTLEIQRTEQGDSAMYLCAGEEGQTDTQYFGPGTRLTVL.

Here the CDR3 DNA reads TGTGCCAGCTCAGAGGGACAGGCGAACACCGGGGAGCTGTTTTTT. Translated: CASSEGQANTGELFF. The rearrangement joins TRBV18 to TRBJ2-2; 8 bases match TRBD1. The CDR3 is made up of 15 amino acids. The ends lost 5 bases at V and 0 bases at J; junction bases unmatched: 2. From germline, CDR1 is KGHSH and CDR2 LQKENI.